The rows below give T cell receptor beta chains drawn from one sample of a study of shared clonotypes between healthy human individuals. The repertoire was sequenced with immunoSEQ multiplex PCR; TCRdb's copy has only in-frame clones and lacks some. The sample records under 1,900,000 clones, just under 99% being singletons. The sample taken for sequencing was naive CD4+ T cells sorted from blood. These TCRs come from a man under 40 in good health. CDR3s include the opening cysteine and the closing phenylalanine or tryptophan. D genes are given only for firm matches. Some rows have no size entry. The others give once, few or many, or a class for an expanded clone.

D gene	V gene	clone size	J gene	CDR3 length	CDR3 DNA	CDR3 protein
TRBD1	TRBV5-6	.	TRBJ2-7	14	TGTGCCAGCAGCTTGACCGGGACAGGGCACGAGCAGTACTTC	CASSLTGTGHEQYF
.	TRBV6-5	.	TRBJ2-3	15	TGTGCCAGCAGCCAGACGGACCGGAAAACAGATACGCAGTATTTT	CASSQTDRKTDTQYF
TRBD1	TRBV7-2	.	TRBJ2-1	14	TGTGCCAGCAGCCTACGACAGGGGACATTTGAGCAGTTCTTC	CASSLRQGTFEQFF
.	TRBV7-9	.	TRBJ2-1	11	TGTGCCAGCAGTGGAGTCAATGAGCAGTTCTTC	CASSGVNEQFF
TRBD1	TRBV5-5	.	TRBJ1-2	16	TGTGCCAGCAGCTTGTCACCGGGACAGGGAAACTATGGCTACACCTTC	CASSLSPGQGNYGYTF
.	TRBV11-3	once	TRBJ2-2	19	TGTGCCAGCAGCTTAGCAGTTGGGGGAGAGGTCGCGAACACCGGGGAGCTGTTTTTT	CASSLAVGGEVANTGELFF
.	TRBV6-6	.	TRBJ1-1	11	TGTGCCAGCAAAGGGAACACTGAAGCTTTCTTT	CASKGNTEAFF
.	TRBV10-1	once	TRBJ1-5	13	TGCGCCAGCAGTGAGCAACTTAATCAGCCCCAGCATTTT	CASSEQLNQPQHF
TRBD1	TRBV7-9	.	TRBJ1-4	13	TGTGCCATCGGGACAGGAACTAATGAAAAACTGTTTTTT	CAIGTGTNEKLFF
TRBD2	TRBV12-5	.	TRBJ2-7	13	TGTGCTAGTGTCGCTAGCGGCTCCTACGAGCAGTACTTC	CASVASGSYEQYF
.	TRBV4-3	.	TRBJ2-5	15	TGCGCCAGCAGCCAAGGGACTCGAGGGGAAGAGACCCAGTACTTC	CASSQGTRGEETQYF
TRBD1	TRBV5-1	.	TRBJ1-1	13	TGCGCCAGCAGCTGGGGACAGGACACTGAAGCTTTCTTT	CASSWGQDTEAFF
.	TRBV6-5	.	TRBJ2-7	15	TGTGCCAGCAGTTACTCAAGAGGGGCCTCCTACGAGCAGTACTTC	CASSYSRGASYEQYF
.	TRBV4-1	.	TRBJ1-1	18	TGCGCCAGCACCTTATTCGGGTCGGGTGCTGCGACTAACACTGAAGCTTTCTTT	CASTLFGSGAATNTEAFF
.	TRBV6-1	.	TRBJ2-7	13	TGTGCCAGCAATCCGACGACCTATGTCGAGCAGTACTTC	CASNPTTYVEQYF
.	TRBV7-3	.	TRBJ2-6	14	TGTGCCAGCAGCTCCAAACCTGGGGCCAACGTCCTGACTTTC	CASSSKPGANVLTF
.	TRBV29-1	.	TRBJ2-2	14	TGCAGCGTTGAAGGGTCAGGGGACACCGGGGAGCTGTTTTTT	CSVEGSGDTGELFF
.	TRBV5-1	.	TRBJ2-7	18	TGCGCCAGCAGCTTGGGCCGGGTGGTAAATCGCAATCTGGACGAGCAGTACTTC	CASSLGRVVNRNLDEQYF
.	TRBV27	.	TRBJ1-2	14	TGTGCCAGCAGGGAGCAAGGGGAACCCTATGGCTACACCTTC	CASREQGEPYGYTF
.	TRBV5-1	.	TRBJ2-7	17	TGCGCCAGCAGCTTCCAGGCGCCGTCAGGGGCCCCCTACGAGCAGTACTTC	CASSFQAPSGAPYEQYF
.	TRBV6-1	.	TRBJ2-1	16	TGTGCCAGCAGTGAGTTTACTAGTTACCCTTATAATGAGCAGTTCTTC	CASSEFTSYPYNEQFF
TRBD2	TRBV18	.	TRBJ2-1	14	TGTGCCAGCTCACCAGCGGGGGACTACAATGAGCAGTTCTTC	CASSPAGDYNEQFF
.	TRBV6-5	.	TRBJ2-5	14	TGTGCCAGCAGGCCCTGGGCCTCCCAAGAGACCCAGTACTTC	CASRPWASQETQYF
TRBD2	TRBV13	.	TRBJ2-7	17	TGTGCCAGCAGCGCGGCGGGTCGGACTAGCGGGATCTACGAGCAGTACTTC	CASSAAGRTSGIYEQYF
.	TRBV5-6	.	TRBJ2-4	12	TGTGCCAGCAGCTTGAGAGAGAAGGGTGGATACTTC	CASSLREKGGYF
TRBD1	TRBV5-6	once	TRBJ2-7	13	TGTGCCAGCGGTGACAGGGTAACGTACGAGCAGTACTTC	CASGDRVTYEQYF
.	TRBV20-1	.	TRBJ1-4	11	.	CSASSGQGLFF
TRBD1	TRBV2	.	TRBJ2-3	15	TGTGCCAGCAGCAGGACAGGTGGAGACACAGATACGCAGTATTTT	CASSRTGGDTDTQYF
TRBD2	TRBV9	.	TRBJ2-1	19	TGTGCCAGCAGCGTAGCTCTTCATGGCTACGGGGGGTCCTACAATGAGCAGTTCTTC	CASSVALHGYGGSYNEQFF
.	TRBV7-2	.	TRBJ2-3	14	TGTGCCAGCAGCTTAGACAGGGAGACAGATACGCAGTATTTT	CASSLDRETDTQYF
.	TRBV7-9	.	TRBJ2-7	13	TGTGCCAGCAGCCCCGCAGTATCCCGGGAGCAGTACTTC	CASSPAVSREQYF
.	TRBV27	.	TRBJ2-1	15	TGTGCCAGCAGTTTAGGGCAGGGCGTCGGCAATGAGCAGTTCTTC	CASSLGQGVGNEQFF
TRBD2	TRBV5-4	.	TRBJ2-1	14	TGTGCCATCCCAGCGGGAGGGCCTCACAATGAGCAGTTCTTC	CAIPAGGPHNEQFF
.	TRBV11-1	.	TRBJ2-3	16	TGTGCCAGCAGCGGACCACAGGGACATGGCACAGATACGCAGTATTTT	CASSGPQGHGTDTQYF
.	TRBV18	once	TRBJ1-1	13	TGTGCCAGCTCACCCACAAGGAACACTGAAGCTTTCTTT	CASSPTRNTEAFF
.	TRBV11-2	.	TRBJ2-6	16	TGTGCCAGCGACCCTCAAGGCATAGCTGGGGCCAACGTCCTGACTTTC	CASDPQGIAGANVLTF
.	TRBV5-5	.	TRBJ2-1	15	TGTGCCAGCAGTTTGAAATTTTCAAGGGTGGATGAGCAGTTCTTC	CASSLKFSRVDEQFF
TRBD1	TRBV18	.	TRBJ1-1	15	TGTGCCAGCTCACCACTCTTCAGGGGGGGTACTGAAGCTTTCTTT	CASSPLFRGGTEAFF
TRBD2	TRBV5-1	.	TRBJ2-1	14	TGCGCCAGCAAGCTAGCGGGACTCAACAATGAGCAGTTCTTC	CASKLAGLNNEQFF
TRBD1	TRBV6-6	.	TRBJ2-5	14	TGTGCCAGCACACCACCTGGACAGGGGGGGACCCAGTACTTC	CASTPPGQGGTQYF
.	TRBV18	.	TRBJ1-3	15	TGTGCCAGCTCAAAACCGGGCTACTCTGGAAACACCATATATTTT	CASSKPGYSGNTIYF
TRBD2	TRBV13	.	TRBJ2-3	15	TGTGCCAGCAGGATAGGACTAGTTGGAGTAGATACGCAGTATTTT	CASRIGLVGVDTQYF